Presented here are 15 T cell receptor beta chains from one specimen sequenced in a study of T cells after somatic rescue of genetic block. Sequenced by immunoSEQ multiplex PCR; TCRdb stores in-frame clones only, minus some. Of tens of thousands of clones in the sample, about 90% were seen once. The sample consisted of peripheral blood mononuclear cells (PBMCs). All receptors come from a man aged 35 to 55.

Concerning this clone itself: Other DNA sequences in this sample translate to the same CDR3. The chain employs TRBV5-1 and TRBJ1-2; 8 bases align to TRBD1. Germline CDR1 is SGHRS and CDR2 is YFSETQ. Losses at the gene ends were 4 bases for V and 3 bases for J; bases not matched to a gene: 2. This CDR3 is 13 amino acids long. The CDR3 nucleotides are TGCGCCAGCAGCCTGACAGGGGACTATGGCTACACCTTC. This encodes CASSLTGDYGYTF.

The V gene is TRBV4-1, the J gene TRBJ1-2, with a possible D match to TRBD1 (5 bases). The CDR3 loop spans 13 amino acids. The V end lost 6 bases, the J end lost 1 base, and 9 bases lay between the germline ends. Looked up from germline, CDR1 is MGHRA and CDR2 is YSYEKL. CDR3 sequence reads: CASSPQGNYGYTF. The CDR3, as DNA: TGCGCCAGCAGTCCCCAGGGTAACTATGGCTACACCTTC.

V and J are TRBV25-1 and TRBJ1-6; TRBD1 matches at 7 bases. V lost 6 bases, J lost 9 bases, and 8 bases stayed unmatched. Germline CDR1 is MGHDK and CDR2 is SYGVNS. This CDR3 comprises 14 residues. The chain's CDR3 is CASRTEGAVSPLHF. For the CDR3, the DNA is TGTGCCAGCAGGACGGAGGGGGCGGTTTCACCCCTCCACTTT.

The chain joins TRBV19 to TRBJ1-5, with D tentatively TRBD1 (6 bases). Trimming pared 3 bases from V and 2 bases from J, leaving 17 bases between. The CDR3 loop spans 17 amino acids. The germline gives CDR1 LNHDA, CDR2 SQIVND (reference sequence). CDR3 sequence (DNA): TGTGCCAGTAGTATGCGACAATCGACAGGAGGCAATCAGCCCCAGCATTTT. Its translation is CASSMRQSTGGNQPQHF.

This sequence joins TRBV21-1 and TRBJ2-5; no DNA check was done on the table's D call, TRBD1. TRBV21-1 is flagged as a pseudogene. The CDR3 spans 14 residues. The CDR3 nucleotides read TGTGCCAGCAACCGACAGTTATTAATGGAGACCCAGTACTTC. Encoded protein: CASNRQLLMETQYF.

J is TRBJ1-2 and V is TRBV25-1, with TRBD1 as a possible D gene (5 bases). CDR1 MGHDK and CDR2 SYGVNS come from the germline V gene. Trimming cost V 10 bases and J 3 bases, with 18 bases left between them. CDR3 length: 14 amino acids. In nucleotides, the CDR3 is TGTGCCACAAGGTCGGGGCTGCCGGACTATGGCTACACCTTC. It encodes CATRSGLPDYGYTF.

The rearrangement uses TRBV30 and TRBJ2-3, with 9 positions matching TRBD2. V shed 8 bases and J 5 bases; nucleotides not matched to a gene: 11. The CDR3 loop spans 14 amino acids. Germline loops: CDR1 GTSNPN, CDR2 SVGIG (reference sequence). The CDR3 loop reads CASPRRGGEDTQYF. The CDR3 region has the DNA TGTGCCAGCCCGAGGCGGGGGGGAGAAGATACGCAGTATTTT.

The gene calls are TRBV12-5 and TRBJ1-3; D perhaps matches TRBD1 (5 bases). This CDR3 spans 14 amino acids. V lost 10 bases, J lost 2 bases, and 15 bases lay in between. CDR1 is LGHNT, CDR2 FRNRAP, per germline. In DNA, the CDR3 is TGTGCTACCGGGCCCGGGGGGACTGGAAACACCATATATTTT. Encoded protein: CATGPGGTGNTIYF. Filled out from reference TRBV12-5 and TRBJ1-3, the complete variable domain reads DARVTQTPRHKVTEMGQEVTMRCQPILGHNTVFWYRQTMMQGLELLAYFRNRAPLDDSGMPKDRFSAEMPDATLATLKIQPSEPRDSAVYFCATGPGGTGNTIYFGEGSWLTVV.

The V and J genes are TRBV9 and TRBJ2-1; D is unresolved. Germline lookup yields CDR1 SGDLS and CDR2 YYNGEE. The CDR3 runs to 13 residues. V was cut by 4 bases and J by 4 bases, with 9 bases left in between. The CDR3 reads CASSTTPYNEQFF. The DNA of the CDR3 is TGTGCCAGCAGCACGACCCCGTACAATGAGCAGTTCTTC.

Here the CDR3 reads CSGGQLGEKLFF. The CDR3 DNA follows: TGCAGCGGGGGACAGCTTGGTGAAAAACTGTTTTTT. The chain carries TRBV29-1 and TRBJ1-4; 7 bases fit TRBD1. This CDR3 has 12 residues. Germline V gives CDR1 SQVTM, CDR2 ANQGSEA. The V gene end was trimmed by 7 bases and the J gene end by 7 bases; junction bases not matched to a gene: 6.

The gene calls are TRBV5-1 and TRBJ2-1, with TRBD2 identical over 8 bases. The ends lost 1 base at V and 4 bases at J; junction bases unmatched: 4. Germline loops: CDR1 SGHRS, CDR2 YFSETQ. The CDR3 has 15 residues. The CDR3 loop is CASSLPLAVYNEQFF. The CDR3 DNA sequence: TGCGCCAGCAGCTTGCCACTAGCGGTGTACAATGAGCAGTTCTTC.

This clone was observed once. The genes are TRBV6-5 and TRBJ2-2, with 9 positions matching TRBD1. The CDR3 spans 14 residues. V shed 6 bases, J shed 5 bases, and the junction held 4 bases outside the gene matches. Germline V CDR1 and CDR2: MNHEY, SVGAGI. DNA of the CDR3: TGTGCCAGCAGGACAGGGGGAAAAACCGGGGAGCTGTTTTTT. It translates to CASRTGGKTGELFF.

This clone was seen just once. The sample has other DNA sequences that encode this CDR3 too. This chain connects TRBV6-6 to TRBJ1-1; D uncertain. V lost 4 bases and J 5 bases, leaving 5 bases between the germline ends. CDR3 length equals 11 residues. The germline V gene encodes CDR1 MNHNY and CDR2 SVGAGI (reference sequence). Here the CDR3 DNA reads TGTGCCAGCAGTTCAGGAACTGAAGCTTTCTTT. This sequence encodes CASSSGTEAFF.

J is TRBJ2-1 and V is TRBV4-1; possibly TRBD2 for D (5 bases). The CDR3 contains 13 residues. Germline V gene data show CDR1 as MGHRA and CDR2 as YSYEKL. Between the trimmed V and J ends, which lost 4 bases and 7 bases, there was a span of 11 bases. The CDR3 coding sequence is TGCGCCAGCAGCCCGGCTGGGGAGAATGAGCAGTTCTTC. It is translated as CASSPAGENEQFF.

The rearrangement links TRBV7-2 to TRBJ1-1, with D possibly matching TRBD1 (5 bases). V was trimmed by 1 base and J by 1 base, leaving 10 bases between them. CDR1 SGHTA and CDR2 FQGNSA come from the germline V gene. The CDR3 is 15 amino acids. CDR3 DNA: TGTGCCAGCAGCTTAGTGGGGGGTGCGAACACTGAAGCTTTCTTT. Translation: CASSLVGGANTEAFF.